These 30 T cell receptor beta chains originate from one sample sequenced in a study of blood T cell repertoires in COVID-19 (dated by TCRdb to the early 2020s). Receptor libraries were prepared by the immunoSEQ multiplex PCR assay. TCRdb stores this immuneACCESS table with in-frame sequences only. Part of the clones is absent; in the studies checked, under half of the shortfall reflects unresolved V genes, and no reason is known for the rest. For this sample the table gives about 280,000 clones, of which roughly 85% were detected only once. The ten biggest clones cover 2.5% to 3% of the sample. Sequenced sample: PBMCs or T cells enriched from blood (not recorded which). The receptors stem from a woman between 50 and 59 years old who had recovered from COVID-19.

This clone was recorded only once. The gene calls are TRBV30 and TRBJ2-7; TRBD2 matches 14 bases. The CDR3 loop spans 15 amino acids. Germline trimming cut 3 bases from V and 4 bases from J; bases unmatched to any gene: 5. Looked up from germline, CDR1 is GTSNPN and CDR2 is SVGIG (reference sequence). This CDR3 is CAWRPGLAGVYEQYF. CDR3 bases: TGTGCCTGGAGACCGGGACTAGCGGGAGTATACGAGCAGTACTTC.

The CDR3 region is CASSHRDSYTEAFF. In nucleotides, the CDR3 is TGTGCCAGCAGCCATAGGGACAGCTACACTGAAGCTTTCTTT. V usage is TRBV3-1 (or the pseudogene TRBV3-2) and J usage is TRBJ1-1; TRBD1 aligns across 7 bases. The germline V gene has CDR1 LGHDT and CDR2 YNNKEL (reference sequence). This CDR3 spans 14 amino acids. With V trimmed by 3 bases and J by 3 bases, 4 bases remained unmatched.

The V call is TRBV19, the J call TRBJ2-1; 9 bases are shared with TRBD1. Germline values: CDR1 LNHDA, CDR2 SQIVND (reference sequence). V gave up 7 bases and J gave up 7 bases; unmatched junction bases: 5. This CDR3 has 13 residues. The CDR3 loop reads CASNLQGANEQFF. In DNA form, the CDR3 reads TGTGCCAGTAACCTACAGGGGGCGAATGAGCAGTTCTTC.

The rearrangement uses TRBV7-3 and TRBJ2-2; 11 bases match TRBD2. Germline values: CDR1 SGHTA, CDR2 FQGTGA. The CDR3 totals 15 residues. Trimming at V came to 7 bases and at J to 6 bases, leaving 7 bases not matched to a gene. CDR3 residues: CASTLSGGVAGELFF. In DNA, the CDR3 is TGTGCCAGCACCCTTAGCGGGGGGGTCGCCGGGGAGCTGTTTTTT.

The CDR3 nucleotides read TGTGCCAGCAGCTTAGCGGCGGGGGGTTGGGAGACCCAGTACTTC. Protein: CASSLAAGGWETQYF. V and J are TRBV7-3 and TRBJ2-5, with 8 positions matching TRBD2. V shed 2 bases, J shed 5 bases, and the junction held 7 bases outside the gene matches. The CDR3 loop spans 15 amino acids. The germline CDR1 and CDR2 sequences are SGHTA and FQGTGA.

V is TRBV6-2 or TRBV6-3 and J is TRBJ2-7, with a tentative D call TRBD2 (6 bases). Trimming took off 5 bases at V and 3 bases at J, with 14 bases between the two ends. The CDR3 contains 14 residues. Germline V gene data show CDR1 as MNHEY and CDR2 as SVGEGT. As DNA, the CDR3 is TGTGCCAGCAGTCAATCTAGCGAGTTCTACGAGCAGTACTTC. Translated: CASSQSSEFYEQYF.

This clone was picked up one time. The chain has TRBV6-5 and TRBJ1-1, with D tentatively TRBD1 (6 bases). CDR1 MNHEY and CDR2 SVGAGI come from the germline V gene. V was trimmed by 7 bases and J by 1 base, leaving 13 bases between them. The CDR3 runs 14 residues. CDR3 sequence: CASIYLGGNTEAFF. DNA of the CDR3: TGTGCCAGCATATATTTAGGGGGGAACACTGAAGCTTTCTTT.

This clone showed up just once. Here the CDR3 reads CASDSGLGGTGELFF. The CDR3 DNA reads as TGTGCCAGCGACTCGGGACTAGGGGGCACCGGGGAGCTGTTTTTT. The V gene is TRBV5-5, the J gene TRBJ2-2; 8 bases fit TRBD2. V gave up 7 bases and J gave up 4 bases; unmatched junction bases: 9. Germline V gives CDR1 SGHKS, CDR2 YYEKEE (reference sequence). This CDR3 contains 15 residues. The variable domain in full, with the rest retrieved from reference TRBV5-5 and TRBJ2-2, is DAGVTQSPTHLIKTRGQQVTLRCSPISGHKSVSWYQQVLGQGPQFIFQYYEKEERGRGNFPDRFSARQFPNYSSELNVNALLLGDSALYLCASDSGLGGTGELFFGEGSRLTVL.

This clone has only one observation. This chain connects TRBV28 to TRBJ1-6; 9 bases match TRBD1. The ends lost 2 bases at V and 7 bases at J; junction bases unmatched: 6. This CDR3 has 16 residues. Germline CDR1 MDHEN, CDR2 SYDVKM. CDR3 nucleotides: TGTGCCAGCAGTTTAGAGGGACAGGGTAGGAATTCACCCCTCCACTTT. Protein product: CASSLEGQGRNSPLHF.

The gene calls are TRBV20-1 and TRBJ1-1; TRBD1 might be the D (5 bases). Germline CDR1 DFQATT, CDR2 SNEGSKA (reference sequence). The length of the CDR3 is 10 residues. The V end lost 3 bases, the J end lost 12 bases, and 11 bases lay between the germline ends. CDR3 DNA sequence: TGCAGTGCTAGTTGGCGGGGGTCTTTCTTT. The encoded protein is CSASWRGSFF.

The chain joins TRBV29-1 to TRBJ2-1, with 9 bases identical to TRBD2. CDR1 and CDR2 (germline): SQVTM, ANQGSEA. The CDR3 extends over 14 amino acids. With V trimmed by 3 bases and J by 8 bases, 8 bases remained unmatched. In DNA form, the CDR3 reads TGCAGCGTTGACGATAGCGGGAGTACCTATGAGCAGTTCTTC. Translated: CSVDDSGSTYEQFF.

This chain joins TRBV5-4 and TRBJ2-3, with no clear D. The germline V and J ends were trimmed by 0 bases and 5 bases, with 19 bases remaining between them. The length of the CDR3 is 17 residues. The germline V gene has CDR1 SGHNT and CDR2 YYREEE (reference sequence). CDR3 sequence (DNA): TGTGCCAGCAGCTTGGCCGGTACAGTAAATAGAAGAGATACGCAGTATTTT. It yields the protein CASSLAGTVNRRDTQYF.

The chain combines TRBV18 with TRBJ1-1; D gene unclear. The length of the CDR3 is 13 residues. Looked up from germline, CDR1 is KGHSH and CDR2 is LQKENI. V lost 8 bases and J lost 1, with 11 bases in between. CDR3 sequence: CASRDTWNTEAFF. The CDR3, as DNA: TGTGCCAGCAGAGACACTTGGAACACTGAAGCTTTCTTT.

There are a few counts of this clone. The chain carries TRBV18 and TRBJ1-6, with unresolved D. Trimming removed 2 bases from V and 10 bases from J, with 9 bases in between. The CDR3 runs 13 residues. Germline CDR1 and CDR2: KGHSH and LQKENI. CDR3 coding DNA: TGTGCCAGCTCACCAGAGGGCAACTCACCCCTCCACTTT. Protein: CASSPEGNSPLHF.

This clone was seen more than once but under ten times. The chain links TRBV19 to TRBJ1-6; D is perhaps TRBD1 (6 bases). This CDR3 is 16 amino acids long. Germline CDR1 LNHDA, CDR2 SQIVND (reference sequence). Trimming shortened V by 3 bases and J by 8 bases, and 17 bases separated the two germline ends. The CDR3 DNA reads TGTGCCAGTAGTATCACAGGGAGGGGTGGATATTCACCCCTCCACTTT. It translates to CASSITGRGGYSPLHF.

The rearrangement links TRBV7-6 to TRBJ1-6; no clear D gene. CDR3 length equals 15 residues. Germline CDR1 reads SGHVS; CDR2 reads FNYEAQ. V lost 1 base, J lost 7 bases, and 11 bases lay in between. The CDR3 loop is CASSLGNSGNSPLHF. The CDR3 DNA sequence: TGTGCCAGCAGCTTAGGCAACAGTGGCAATTCACCCCTCCACTTT.

This clone was observed a few times. The chain employs TRBV7-7 and TRBJ2-7; the match to TRBD1 covers 7 bases. The CDR3 is 14 residues long. Germline-derived CDR1 and CDR2 are SSHAT and FNYEAQ (reference sequence). J was trimmed by 5 bases and V by 1 base; bases with no gene match: 5. DNA for the CDR3: TGTGCCAGCAGCTTAGGCTTCCAGGGGGACGAGCAGTACTTC. This codes for CASSLGFQGDEQYF.

V is TRBV27 and J is TRBJ2-7; D is unclear. The germline V gene encodes CDR1 MNHEY and CDR2 SMNVEV (reference sequence). This CDR3 comprises 11 residues. The germline V and J ends were trimmed by 3 bases and 2 bases, with 2 bases remaining between them. CDR3 protein: CASSFAYEQYF. In DNA form, the CDR3 reads TGTGCCAGCAGTTTCGCCTACGAGCAGTACTTC.

The chain couples TRBV24-1 to TRBJ2-5; 13 nucleotides line up with TRBD2. Per germline, CDR1 KGHDR and CDR2 SFDVKD. The CDR3 has 17 amino acids. With 6 bases clipped from V and 5 bases from J, the junction kept 11 bases outside the gene matches. The CDR3 reads CATSPGTSGALAETQYF. The CDR3 bases are TGTGCCACCAGTCCTGGGACTAGCGGGGCCCTCGCCGAGACCCAGTACTTC.

The CDR3 bases are TGTGCCTGGAGTGTTAAGCGGGGGGATACCGGGGAGCTGTTTTTT. This codes for CAWSVKRGDTGELFF. The chain carries TRBV30 and TRBJ2-2; 9 bases align to TRBD2. The CDR3 is 15 residues long. From germline, CDR1 is GTSNPN and CDR2 SVGIG (reference sequence). Trimming cost V 0 bases and J 5 bases; bases outside gene matches: 4.

This clone was seen a single time. The CDR3 region has the DNA TGTGCCAGCAGTGGAGCGGGGGGCAGCTATGGCTACACCTTC. Protein product: CASSGAGGSYGYTF. The genes are TRBV7-2 and TRBJ1-2; D is possibly TRBD1 (6 bases). This CDR3 region has 14 residues. Trimming took off 6 bases at V and 4 bases at J, with 15 bases between the two ends. Looked up from germline, CDR1 is SGHTA and CDR2 is FQGNSA.

This rearrangement joins TRBV5-1 to TRBJ2-5; 7 positions agree with TRBD1. CDR3 size: 15 residues. Germline CDR1 reads SGHRS; CDR2 reads YFSETQ. V shed 1 base and J 4 bases; nucleotides not matched to a gene: 7. The CDR3 region is CASSLRGGEGETQYF. CDR3 sequence (DNA): TGCGCCAGCAGCTTGCGAGGGGGCGAAGGAGAGACCCAGTACTTC.

This chain joins TRBV28 and TRBJ1-1; TRBD1 matches 9 bases. CDR3 length: 15 residues. Trimming at V came to 2 bases and at J to 5 bases, leaving 6 bases not matched to a gene. Germline loops: CDR1 MDHEN, CDR2 SYDVKM. In DNA form, the CDR3 reads TGTGCCAGCAGTTTAGTCGGACAGGGGAGGACTGAAGCTTTCTTT. This sequence encodes CASSLVGQGRTEAFF.

This rearrangement joins TRBV2 to TRBJ2-5; D remains unclear. The germline gives CDR1 SNHLY, CDR2 FYNNEI. The CDR3 sequence is 13 residues long. V was shortened by 6 bases and J by 1 base, with 9 bases between the two germline ends. The CDR3, as DNA: TGTGCCAGCAGGGGTCCAGGCCAAGAGACCCAGTACTTC. The encoded protein is CASRGPGQETQYF.

This clone appeared a single time. The gene calls are TRBV12-3 or TRBV12-4 and TRBJ2-2; no clear D gene. The CDR3 runs to 13 residues. The V end was cut by 6 bases, the J end by 7 bases, with 12 bases between. The CDR3 DNA is TGTGCCAGCAGCCACAGACGTGACGGGGAGCTGTTTTTT. Amino acid sequence: CASSHRRDGELFF.

J is TRBJ1-6 and V is TRBV7-9; TRBD1 agrees at 8 bases. Germline V gives CDR1 SEHNR, CDR2 FQNEAQ (reference sequence). Germline trimming cut 1 base from V and 7 bases from J; bases unmatched to any gene: 9. The CDR3 is 17 residues long. CDR3 sequence reads: CASSLGPGGQGNSPLHF. The CDR3 DNA follows: TGTGCCAGCAGCTTAGGGCCAGGGGGCCAGGGCAATTCACCCCTCCACTTT. Full variable domain (rest looked up from reference TRBV7-9 and TRBJ1-6): DTGVSQNPRHKITKRGQNVTFRCDPISEHNRLYWYRQTLGQGPEFLTYFQNEAQLEKSRLLSDRFSAERPKGSFSTLEIQRTEQGDSAMYLCASSLGPGGQGNSPLHFGNGTRLTVT.

The CDR3 DNA is TGCAGCGTTGTTTCTGCGGAGTTCTATGGCTACACCTTC. Translating it yields CSVVSAEFYGYTF. The V call is TRBV29-1, the J call TRBJ1-2; D gene uncertain. V lost 4 bases, J lost 4 bases, and 13 bases lay in between. CDR1 and CDR2 from the germline V gene are SQVTM and ANQGSEA. This CDR3 has 13 amino acids.

V usage is TRBV7-9 and J usage is TRBJ1-2; D gene unclear. This CDR3 is built from 14 residues. Trimming left V 5 bases short and J 8 bases short, with 18 bases between. Germline V gives CDR1 SEHNR, CDR2 FQNEAQ (reference sequence). This chain's CDR3 is CASSPRALTGGYTF. CDR3 DNA sequence: TGTGCCAGCAGCCCCCGGGCCCTAACGGGGGGCTACACCTTC. The whole variable domain, filled in from reference TRBV7-9 and TRBJ1-2, reads DTGVSQNPRHKITKRGQNVTFRCDPISEHNRLYWYRQTLGQGPEFLTYFQNEAQLEKSRLLSDRFSAERPKGSFSTLEIQRTEQGDSAMYLCASSPRALTGGYTFGSGTRLTVV.

The chain employs TRBV5-1 and TRBJ1-4, with TRBD1 identical over 10 bases. The ends lost 4 bases at V and 7 bases at J; junction bases unmatched: 4. This CDR3 region has 14 residues. Germline V gene sequence: CDR1 SGHRS, CDR2 YFSETQ. The CDR3 reads CASSTDRGREKLFF. Here the CDR3 DNA reads TGCGCCAGCAGCACCGACAGGGGGCGTGAAAAACTGTTTTTT.

This sequence joins TRBV7-7 and TRBJ2-2; 8 bases agree with TRBD2. From germline, CDR1 is SSHAT and CDR2 FNYEAQ (reference sequence). The CDR3 sequence is 16 residues long. With V trimmed by 1 base and J by 3 bases, 4 bases remained unmatched. The CDR3 reads CASSLDPGGDTGELFF. The CDR3 DNA reads TGTGCCAGCAGCTTAGATCCGGGAGGGGACACCGGGGAGCTGTTTTTT.